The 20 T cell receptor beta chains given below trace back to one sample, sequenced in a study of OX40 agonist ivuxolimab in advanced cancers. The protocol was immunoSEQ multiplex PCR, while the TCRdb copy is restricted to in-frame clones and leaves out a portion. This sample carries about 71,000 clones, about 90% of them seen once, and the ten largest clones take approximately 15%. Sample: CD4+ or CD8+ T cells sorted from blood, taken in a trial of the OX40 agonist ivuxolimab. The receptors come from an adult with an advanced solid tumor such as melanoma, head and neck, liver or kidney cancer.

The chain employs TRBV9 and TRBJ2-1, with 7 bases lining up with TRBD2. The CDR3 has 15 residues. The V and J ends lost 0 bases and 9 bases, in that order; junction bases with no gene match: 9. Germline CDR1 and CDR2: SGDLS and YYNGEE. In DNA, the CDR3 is TGTGCCAGCAGCGTAGGCGTGGGAGGGTGGGGTGAGCAGTTCTTC. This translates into CASSVGVGGWGEQFF. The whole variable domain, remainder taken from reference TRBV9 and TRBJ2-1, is DSGVTQTPKHLITATGQRVTLRCSPRSGDLSVYWYQQSLDQGLQFLIQYYNGEERAKGNILERFSAQQFPDLHSELNLSSLELGDSALYFCASSVGVGGWGEQFFGPGTRLTVL.

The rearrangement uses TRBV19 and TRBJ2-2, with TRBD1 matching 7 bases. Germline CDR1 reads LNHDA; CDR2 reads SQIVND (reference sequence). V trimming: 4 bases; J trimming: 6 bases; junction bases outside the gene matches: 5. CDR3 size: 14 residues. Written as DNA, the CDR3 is TGTGCCAGTAGTACTTCGACAGGGTCCGGGGAGCTGTTTTTT. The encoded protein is CASSTSTGSGELFF.

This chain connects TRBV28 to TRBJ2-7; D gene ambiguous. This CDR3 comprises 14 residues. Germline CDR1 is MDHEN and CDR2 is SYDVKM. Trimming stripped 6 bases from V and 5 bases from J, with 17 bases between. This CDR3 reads CASRAFFTPHEQYF. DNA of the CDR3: TGTGCCAGCAGAGCATTTTTTACCCCCCACGAGCAGTACTTC.

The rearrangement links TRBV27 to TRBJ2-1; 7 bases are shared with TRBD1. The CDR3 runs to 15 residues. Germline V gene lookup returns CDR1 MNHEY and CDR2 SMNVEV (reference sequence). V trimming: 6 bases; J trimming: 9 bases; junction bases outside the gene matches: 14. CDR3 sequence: CASRRTGPLAGEQFF. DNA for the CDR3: TGTGCCAGCAGAAGGACAGGACCGCTTGCGGGTGAGCAGTTCTTC.

The CDR3 here is CASSPSRIGSYNEQFF. Here the CDR3 DNA reads TGTGCCAGCAGCCCATCCAGGATCGGAAGCTACAATGAGCAGTTCTTC. The chain carries TRBV9 and TRBJ2-1, with D unclear. V was clipped by 4 bases and J by 3 bases, with 17 bases between them. Germline CDR1 and CDR2: SGDLS and YYNGEE. This CDR3 is 16 amino acids long.

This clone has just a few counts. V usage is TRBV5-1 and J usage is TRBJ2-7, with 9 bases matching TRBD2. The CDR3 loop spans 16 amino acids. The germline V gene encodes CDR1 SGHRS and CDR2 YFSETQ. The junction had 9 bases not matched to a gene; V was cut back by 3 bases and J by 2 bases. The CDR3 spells CASSWELAGLTYEQYF. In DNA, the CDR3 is TGCGCCAGCAGCTGGGAACTAGCGGGCTTAACCTACGAGCAGTACTTC.

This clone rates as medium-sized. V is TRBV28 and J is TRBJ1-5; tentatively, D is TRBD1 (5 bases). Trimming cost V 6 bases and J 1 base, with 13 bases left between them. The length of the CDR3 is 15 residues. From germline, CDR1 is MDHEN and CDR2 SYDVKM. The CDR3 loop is CASSLFRDSNQPQHF. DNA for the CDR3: TGTGCCAGCAGCCTGTTTCGGGACAGCAATCAGCCCCAGCATTTT.

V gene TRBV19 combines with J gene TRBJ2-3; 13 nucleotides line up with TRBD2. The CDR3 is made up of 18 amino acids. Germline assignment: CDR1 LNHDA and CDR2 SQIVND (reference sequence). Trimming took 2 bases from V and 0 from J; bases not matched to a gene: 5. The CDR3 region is CASSIRTSGSPSTDTQYF. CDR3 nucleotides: TGTGCCAGTAGTATACGGACTAGCGGGAGTCCAAGCACAGATACGCAGTATTTT.

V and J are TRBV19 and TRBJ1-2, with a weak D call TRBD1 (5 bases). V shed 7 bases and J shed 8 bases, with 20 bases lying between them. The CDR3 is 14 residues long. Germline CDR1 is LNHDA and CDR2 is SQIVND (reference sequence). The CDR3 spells CASKGIEGMGGYTF. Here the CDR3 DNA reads TGTGCCAGTAAGGGAATTGAGGGGATGGGAGGCTACACCTTC.

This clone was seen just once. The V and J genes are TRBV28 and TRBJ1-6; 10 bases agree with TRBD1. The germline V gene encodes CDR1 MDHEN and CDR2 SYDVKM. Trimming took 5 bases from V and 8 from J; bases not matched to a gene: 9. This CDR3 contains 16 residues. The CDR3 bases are TGTGCCAGCAGTCCAGTAGGGACAGGGGATTATTCACCCCTCCACTTT. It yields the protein CASSPVGTGDYSPLHF.

The CDR3 region is CASSLSRYRTDTQYF. The CDR3 region has the DNA TGTGCCAGCAGCTTAAGTCGGTATCGCACAGATACGCAGTATTTT. The genes are TRBV11-2 and TRBJ2-3; D unresolved. Germline lookup yields CDR1 SGHAT and CDR2 FQNNGV. The CDR3 loop spans 15 amino acids. The V and J ends lost 2 bases and 1 base respectively, with 10 bases between them.

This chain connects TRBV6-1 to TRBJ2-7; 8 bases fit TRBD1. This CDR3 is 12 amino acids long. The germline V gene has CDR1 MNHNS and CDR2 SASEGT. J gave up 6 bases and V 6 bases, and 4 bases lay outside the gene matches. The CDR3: CASRFRGREQYF. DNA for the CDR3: TGTGCCAGCAGGTTCAGGGGGCGCGAGCAGTACTTC.

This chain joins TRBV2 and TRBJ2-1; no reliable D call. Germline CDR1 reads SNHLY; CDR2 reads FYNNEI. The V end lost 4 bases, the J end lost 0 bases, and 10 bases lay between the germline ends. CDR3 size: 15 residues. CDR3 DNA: TGTGCCAGCAGTGCGCGCAGACGCTCCTACAATGAGCAGTTCTTC. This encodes CASSARRRSYNEQFF.

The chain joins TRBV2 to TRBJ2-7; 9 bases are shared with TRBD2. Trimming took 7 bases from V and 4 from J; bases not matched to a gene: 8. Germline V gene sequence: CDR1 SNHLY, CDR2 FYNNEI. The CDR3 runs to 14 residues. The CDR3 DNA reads TGTGCCAGCATGGGGACTAGCTTTAGTTACGAGCAGTACTTC. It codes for CASMGTSFSYEQYF. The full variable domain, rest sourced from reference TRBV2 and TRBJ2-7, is EPEVTQTPSHQVTQMGQEVILRCVPISNHLYFYWYRQILGQKVEFLVSFYNNEISEKSEIFDDQFSVERPDGSNFTLKIRSTKLEDSAMYFCASMGTSFSYEQYFGPGTRLTVT.

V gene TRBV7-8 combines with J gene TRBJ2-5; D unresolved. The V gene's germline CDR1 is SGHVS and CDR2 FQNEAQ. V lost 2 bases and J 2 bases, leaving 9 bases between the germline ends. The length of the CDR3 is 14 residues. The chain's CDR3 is CASSLNPRQETQYF. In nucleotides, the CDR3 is TGTGCCAGCAGCTTAAATCCCAGACAAGAGACCCAGTACTTC.

For the CDR3, the DNA is TGTGCCAGCAGCTCAGCTGGGTCTCCGGAGCAGTACTTC. As protein: CASSSAGSPEQYF. The rearrangement links TRBV11-2 to TRBJ2-7; the D is unclear. V was clipped by 4 bases and J by 7 bases, with 14 bases between them. CDR1 is SGHAT, CDR2 FQNNGV, per germline. The CDR3 contains 13 residues. The full variable domain, in which reference TRBV11-2 and TRBJ2-7 provide the parts outside the CDR3, is EAGVAQSPRYKIIEKRQSVAFWCNPISGHATLYWYQQILGQGPKLLIQFQNNGVVDDSQLPKDRFSAERLKGVDSTLKIQPAKLEDSAVYLCASSSAGSPEQYFGPGTRLTVT.

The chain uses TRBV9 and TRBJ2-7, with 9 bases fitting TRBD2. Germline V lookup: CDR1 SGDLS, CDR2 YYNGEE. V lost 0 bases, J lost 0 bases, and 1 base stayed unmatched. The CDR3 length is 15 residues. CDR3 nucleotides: TGTGCCAGCAGCGTAGGTAGCGGGAGCTCCTACGAGCAGTACTTC. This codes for CASSVGSGSSYEQYF.

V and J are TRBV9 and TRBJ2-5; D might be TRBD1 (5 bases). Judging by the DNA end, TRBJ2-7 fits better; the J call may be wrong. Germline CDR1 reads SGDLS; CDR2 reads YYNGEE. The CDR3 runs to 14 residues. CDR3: CASSVGRVHYEQYF. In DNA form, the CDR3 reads TGTGCCAGCAGCGTAGGCAGGGTCCACTACGAGCAGTACTTC.

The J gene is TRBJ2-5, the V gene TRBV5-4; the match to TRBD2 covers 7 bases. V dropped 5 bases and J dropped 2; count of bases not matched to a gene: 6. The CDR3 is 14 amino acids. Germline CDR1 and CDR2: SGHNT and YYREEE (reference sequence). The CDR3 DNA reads TGTGCCAGCAGTCCAGCGGGGATACAAGAGACCCAGTACTTC. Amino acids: CASSPAGIQETQYF.

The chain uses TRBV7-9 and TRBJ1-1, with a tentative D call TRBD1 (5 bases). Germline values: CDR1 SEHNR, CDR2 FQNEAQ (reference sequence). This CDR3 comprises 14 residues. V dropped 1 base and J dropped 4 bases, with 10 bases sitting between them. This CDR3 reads CASSLEGAPTEAFF. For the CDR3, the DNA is TGTGCCAGCAGCTTAGAAGGGGCGCCCACTGAAGCTTTCTTT.